A selection of T cell receptor beta chains follows, all from one sample in a study of blood T cell repertoires in COVID-19. TCRdb keeps only in-frame clones here, not all; method: immunoSEQ multiplex PCR. The table has some 96,000 clones, 87% seen once. Sequenced: peripheral blood. These receptors were obtained from a man aged 25 to 40 in a cohort sampled during active COVID-19. CDR3s include the opening cysteine and the closing phenylalanine or tryptophan. The order of the fields is V gene, clone size, D gene, J gene, CDR3 protein, CDR3 DNA. The D gene is left open where the match is weak. The listing skips clone size in some rows; elsewhere it reads once, few, many or a size class.

V gene: TRBV4-3; clone size: NA; D gene: TRBD2; J gene: TRBJ2-3; CDR3 protein: CASSQEDLAEDTDTQYF; CDR3 DNA: TGCGCCAGCAGCCAAGAGGATCTAGCGGAGGACACAGATACGCAGTATTTT
V gene: TRBV5-5; clone size: NA; D gene: NA; J gene: TRBJ1-2; CDR3 protein: CASSPGGKPYGYTF; CDR3 DNA: TGTGCCAGCAGTCCGGGGGGCAAGCCGTATGGCTACACCTTC
V gene: TRBV7-9; clone size: NA; D gene: NA; J gene: TRBJ1-1; CDR3 protein: CASSLSAGTPEAFF; CDR3 DNA: TGTGCCAGCAGCTTATCCGCCGGGACACCCGAAGCTTTCTTT
V gene: TRBV6-6; clone size: NA; D gene: NA; J gene: TRBJ2-5; CDR3 protein: CASSYLDSPGTQYF; CDR3 DNA: TGTGCCAGCAGTTACCTAGACAGTCCGGGGACCCAGTACTTC
V gene: TRBV19; clone size: NA; D gene: NA; J gene: TRBJ1-1; CDR3 protein: CARGGVHYTEAFF; CDR3 DNA: TGTGCCAGGGGGGGGGTTCATTACACTGAAGCTTTCTTT
V gene: TRBV7-9; clone size: NA; D gene: TRBD1; J gene: TRBJ2-5; CDR3 protein: CASTTGTGGRETQYF; CDR3 DNA: TGTGCCAGCACAACCGGGACAGGGGGGAGGGAGACCCAGTACTTC
V gene: TRBV3-1/TRBV3-2; clone size: NA; D gene: TRBD2; J gene: TRBJ2-5; CDR3 protein: CASSSGLEWGETQYF; CDR3 DNA: TGTGCCAGCAGTAGCGGACTAGAATGGGGAGAGACCCAGTACTTC
V gene: TRBV5-4; clone size: NA; D gene: NA; J gene: TRBJ1-1; CDR3 protein: CASLPQGNTEAFF; CDR3 DNA: TGTGCCAGCTTGCCTCAGGGGAACACTGAAGCTTTCTTT
V gene: TRBV19; clone size: once; D gene: TRBD2; J gene: TRBJ2-3; CDR3 protein: CASSGGTKFTDTQYF; CDR3 DNA: TGTGCCAGTAGTGGAGGGACTAAATTCACAGATACGCAGTATTTT
V gene: TRBV24-1; clone size: NA; D gene: NA; J gene: TRBJ2-1; CDR3 protein: CATSDSEYNEQFF; CDR3 DNA: TGTGCCACCAGTGACTCCGAGTACAATGAGCAGTTCTTC
V gene: TRBV7-9; clone size: NA; D gene: TRBD1; J gene: TRBJ1-6; CDR3 protein: CASSSGQGSSPLHF; CDR3 DNA: TGTGCCAGCAGCTCCGGACAGGGGTCGTCACCCCTCCACTTT
V gene: TRBV12-1; clone size: NA; D gene: NA; J gene: TRBJ1-1; CDR3 protein: CASSAGQMNTEAFF; CDR3 DNA: TGTGCCAGCAGCGCGGGACAGATGAACACTGAAGCTTTCTTT
V gene: TRBV7-3; clone size: NA; D gene: TRBD2; J gene: TRBJ2-2; CDR3 protein: CASSGSGGKTGELFF; CDR3 DNA: TGTGCCAGCAGCGGTAGCGGGGGAAAAACCGGGGAGCTGTTTTTT
V gene: TRBV15; clone size: NA; D gene: TRBD2; J gene: TRBJ2-1; CDR3 protein: CATSRVRLAGHNEQFF; CDR3 DNA: TGTGCCACCAGCAGAGTAAGACTAGCGGGCCACAATGAGCAGTTCTTC
V gene: TRBV18; clone size: NA; D gene: TRBD2; J gene: TRBJ2-1; CDR3 protein: CASSLYRGGTVYNEQFF; CDR3 DNA: TGTGCCAGCTCACTCTACCGGGGGGGGACCGTCTACAATGAGCAGTTCTTC
V gene: TRBV6-5; clone size: NA; D gene: TRBD1; J gene: TRBJ1-2; CDR3 protein: CASRTGQDYGYTF; CDR3 DNA: TGTGCCAGCAGGACAGGACAGGACTATGGCTACACCTTC
V gene: TRBV30; clone size: NA; D gene: NA; J gene: TRBJ1-1; CDR3 protein: CAWSVFSAEAFF; CDR3 DNA: TGTGCCTGGAGTGTATTTTCTGCTGAAGCTTTCTTT
V gene: TRBV10-1; clone size: NA; D gene: NA; J gene: TRBJ2-7; CDR3 protein: CASSEGGSYEQYF; CDR3 DNA: TGCGCCAGCAGTGAAGGGGGCTCCTACGAGCAGTACTTC
V gene: TRBV30; clone size: NA; D gene: NA; J gene: TRBJ1-4; CDR3 protein: CAWSVIGGGKLFF; CDR3 DNA: TGTGCCTGGAGTGTAATAGGGGGGGGGAAACTGTTTTTT
V gene: TRBV3-1/TRBV3-2; clone size: NA; D gene: NA; J gene: TRBJ1-2; CDR3 protein: CASSRRGEGPNYGYTF; CDR3 DNA: TGTGCCAGCAGCCGGAGGGGGGAGGGGCCTAACTATGGCTACACCTTC
V gene: TRBV7-7; clone size: NA; D gene: TRBD1; J gene: TRBJ2-5; CDR3 protein: CASSSGQGARETQYF; CDR3 DNA: TGTGCCAGCAGCTCGGGACAGGGGGCTCGGGAGACCCAGTACTTC
V gene: TRBV3-1/TRBV3-2; clone size: NA; D gene: TRBD1; J gene: TRBJ2-3; CDR3 protein: CASSQGGDRGPDTQYF; CDR3 DNA: TGTGCCAGCAGCCAAGGGGGGGACAGGGGACCAGATACGCAGTATTTT
V gene: TRBV27; clone size: NA; D gene: NA; J gene: TRBJ2-1; CDR3 protein: CASSSQRLEQFF; CDR3 DNA: TGTGCCAGCAGTTCTCAACGGTTAGAGCAGTTCTTC
V gene: TRBV9; clone size: once; D gene: NA; J gene: TRBJ1-4; CDR3 protein: CASSLGPPSPEKLFF; CDR3 DNA: TGTGCCAGCAGTCTTGGGCCTCCCTCCCCTGAAAAACTGTTTTTT
V gene: TRBV2; clone size: NA; D gene: TRBD1; J gene: TRBJ1-1; CDR3 protein: CASSGTGVTEAFF; CDR3 DNA: TGTGCCAGCAGTGGGACAGGGGTTACTGAAGCTTTCTTT
V gene: TRBV6-1; clone size: NA; D gene: NA; J gene: TRBJ1-3; CDR3 protein: CASSDGGGGGNTIYF; CDR3 DNA: TGTGCCAGCAGTGACGGCGGGGGAGGGGGAAACACCATATATTTT
V gene: TRBV6-5; clone size: NA; D gene: TRBD1; J gene: TRBJ2-2; CDR3 protein: CASSRTGGTGELFF; CDR3 DNA: TGTGCCAGCAGTAGGACAGGGGGGACCGGGGAGCTGTTTTTT